The clone carrying this T cell receptor (beta chain) was counted a single time. Antigen specificity is unknown. Though probably carrying unrecorded immune exposures, donors were nominally healthy at sampling. This sample stems from a study of cytomegalovirus exposure and HLA in healthy donors. Findings and limits, study-wide: TRBV6-2, TRBV6-3 and some other V segments were unresolvable in 87-base-pair reads. A later analysis linked a missense variant in DCLRE1C to the trimming of TCR beta V and J genes.

The study ran its PCR with 60 Vbeta and 13 Jbeta primers. The repertoire was sequenced with immunoSEQ multiplex PCR; TCRdb's copy has only in-frame clones and lacks some. This sample has 85,000 to 100,000 clones; roughly three quarters occur once, and the top ten carry around 3%. Trimming pared 4 bases from V and 9 bases from J, leaving 22 bases between. The CDR3 has 15 amino acids. Germline values: CDR1 SNHLY, CDR2 FYNNEI. The clonotype was recovered from a male donor in good health and CMV-seropositive. This chain joins TRBV2 and TRBJ2-7; possibly TRBD1 for D (5 bases). Input material: PBMCs. The CDR3 DNA reads as TGTGCCAGCAGTGTTCAGGCCAGGGATACGTCGGTGCAGTACTTC. Amino acid sequence: CASSVQARDTSVQYF.